This T cell receptor beta chain was sequenced in a study of T cells after yellow fever vaccination (dated by TCRdb to about 2019). The study in broad terms: Libraries from fractions with low cell numbers were prepared with the SMART-Seq v4 Ultra Low Input RNA kit. Bulk TCR alpha and beta repertoires were sequenced longitudinally to track T-cell clones before and after primary and booster YFV17D yellow fever vaccination. Blood was collected at multiple timepoints before and after primary and secondary immunization, and bulk PBMC replicates and cell subsets were isolated. Two healthy male donors made up the cohort, one aged 18 to 29 years and the other aged 30 to 39 years.

The germline V gene gives CDR1 as SGHTA and CDR2 as FQGNSA. The CDR3 holds 11 amino acids from the cysteine to the phenylalanine. Only CDR3 DNA is held: 33 bases, read in frame from base 1. The junction shows trimming of 5 bases on V and 6 bases on J, plus 8 bases between the germline ends. This specimen's treatment or condition label, interpreted: live attenuated yellow fever vaccine strain. At each blood-draw timepoint, two biological replicates of bulk PBMCs were obtained. PBMCs were isolated from peripheral blood using a standard Ficoll-Paque protocol. TriZol was used to extract RNA from bulk PBMCs, CD4 and CD8 fractions, and dextramer-positive and dextramer-negative fractions. TCR cDNA was synthesized by 5'RACE template switching, which introduced a universal primer site and unique molecular identifiers. Priming for cDNA synthesis came from both the TCR alpha and TCR beta constant segments. Libraries were amplified in two PCR steps, with sample barcodes and sequencing adapters added in the second step. Libraries were sequenced on Illumina HiSeq 2500 (2x100 bp) or NovaSeq (2x150 bp). As for the authors' bioinformatics: Reads were demultiplexed and collapsed into UMI consensus sequences with MIGEC, and V(D)J alignment was performed with MiXCR. Using edgeR on replicate PBMC samples, clonotypes were called vaccine-responding if FDR was below 0.01 and the log2 fold change was above 5 up to day 15. CD4 or CD8 identity was assigned to each bulk clonotype according to whether the clonotype was present at higher abundance in the sequenced CD4 repertoire or the sequenced CD8 repertoire. TCRdb itself trimmed the public reads at Q25 with fastp, ran MiXCR and retained productive beta chains. Rows matching on CDR3 protein sequence are summarized as one entry with the most common DNA and genes. These V and J calls are TCRdb output, not the study's own analysis. The sample table contains more than 350,000 distinct CDR3 sequences; only one count was recorded for 11% of them. Jointly, the top ten make up 18% of the sample.

This clonotype came up a few times. What antigen it recognizes has not been identified. It has no much larger one-base neighbor in the sample; base qualities were not kept. The full study reports these points: The secondary T-cell response was found to be weaker but faster than the primary response, with a peak reached on day 5 rather than on day 15. Most clones expanded after primary vaccination were re-detected after the booster (around 96% of CD4 and more than 70% of CD8), suggesting broad memory maintenance. Because abundant contaminating clonotypes from the bulk population could be contained in FACS-sorted repertoires, computational filtering was required. Only a couple of donors were included in the study, so the extent to which the findings can be generalized is limited. A small fraction of clonotypes showed up in both the CD4 and CD8 compartments, probably as a result of convergent recombination.

The receptor was isolated from a man between 18 and 35 years old who received the YFV17D yellow fever vaccine. Recombination linked TRBV7-2 to TRBJ2-7; the D gene is perhaps TRBD1, from 6 matching bases. The sequences come from PBMCs, collected on the day of the first yellow fever vaccination. At the DNA level, the sequence is TGTGCCAGCAGCCCCAGGGGCGAGCAGTACTTC. This gives the protein CASSPRGEQYF.